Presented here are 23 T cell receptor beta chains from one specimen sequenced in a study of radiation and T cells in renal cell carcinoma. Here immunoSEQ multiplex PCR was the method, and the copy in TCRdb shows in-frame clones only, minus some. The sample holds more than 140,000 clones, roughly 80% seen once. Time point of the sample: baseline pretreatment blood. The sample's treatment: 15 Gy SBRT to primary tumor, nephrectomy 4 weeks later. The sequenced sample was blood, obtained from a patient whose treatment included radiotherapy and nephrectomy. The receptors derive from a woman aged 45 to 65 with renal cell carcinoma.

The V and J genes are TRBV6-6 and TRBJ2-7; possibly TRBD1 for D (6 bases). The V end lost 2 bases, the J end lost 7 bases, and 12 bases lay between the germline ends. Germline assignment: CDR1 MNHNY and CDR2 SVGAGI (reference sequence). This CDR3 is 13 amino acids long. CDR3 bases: TGTGCCAGCAGTTACCCGGACAGTTCAGAGCAGTACTTC. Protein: CASSYPDSSEQYF.

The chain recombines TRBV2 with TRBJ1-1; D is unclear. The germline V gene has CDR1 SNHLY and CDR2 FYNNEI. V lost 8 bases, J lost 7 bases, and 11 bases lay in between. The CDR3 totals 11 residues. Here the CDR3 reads CASQTGLEAFF. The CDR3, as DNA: TGTGCCAGCCAAACGGGCCTTGAAGCTTTCTTT.

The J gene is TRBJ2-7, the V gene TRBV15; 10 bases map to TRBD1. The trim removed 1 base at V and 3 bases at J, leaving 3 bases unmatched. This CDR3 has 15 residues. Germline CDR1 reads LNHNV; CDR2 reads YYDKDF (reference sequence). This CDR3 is CATSRAGTGVYEQYF. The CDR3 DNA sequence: TGTGCCACCAGCAGAGCCGGGACAGGGGTCTACGAGCAGTACTTC.

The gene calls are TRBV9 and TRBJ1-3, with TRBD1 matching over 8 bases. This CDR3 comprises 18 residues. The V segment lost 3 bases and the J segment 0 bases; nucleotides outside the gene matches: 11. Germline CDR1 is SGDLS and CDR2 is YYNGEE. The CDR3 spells CASSEPRWGQASGNTIYF. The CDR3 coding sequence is TGTGCCAGCAGCGAGCCCCGGTGGGGACAGGCCTCTGGAAACACCATATATTTT. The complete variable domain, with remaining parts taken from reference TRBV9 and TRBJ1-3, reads DSGVTQTPKHLITATGQRVTLRCSPRSGDLSVYWYQQSLDQGLQFLIQYYNGEERAKGNILERFSAQQFPDLHSELNLSSLELGDSALYFCASSEPRWGQASGNTIYFGEGSWLTVV.

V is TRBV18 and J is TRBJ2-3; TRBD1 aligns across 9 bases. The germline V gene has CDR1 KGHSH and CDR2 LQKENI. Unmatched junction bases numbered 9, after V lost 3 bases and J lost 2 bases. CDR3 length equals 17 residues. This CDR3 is CASSPYSGQGFTDTQYF. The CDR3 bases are TGTGCCAGCTCACCTTATTCGGGACAGGGATTCACAGATACGCAGTATTTT.

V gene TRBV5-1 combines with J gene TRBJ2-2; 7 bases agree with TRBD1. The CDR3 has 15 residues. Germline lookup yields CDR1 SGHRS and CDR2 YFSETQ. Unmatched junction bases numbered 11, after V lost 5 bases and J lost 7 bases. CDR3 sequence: CASSFTGQAHGELFF. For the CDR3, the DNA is TGCGCCAGCAGTTTTACTGGACAGGCGCACGGGGAGCTGTTTTTT.

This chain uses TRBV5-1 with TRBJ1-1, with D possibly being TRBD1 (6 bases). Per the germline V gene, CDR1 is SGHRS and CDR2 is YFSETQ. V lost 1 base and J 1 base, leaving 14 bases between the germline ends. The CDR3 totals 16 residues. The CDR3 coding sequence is TGCGCCAGCAGCTTGCATACCCGGACAGCGAACACTGAAGCTTTCTTT. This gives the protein CASSLHTRTANTEAFF.

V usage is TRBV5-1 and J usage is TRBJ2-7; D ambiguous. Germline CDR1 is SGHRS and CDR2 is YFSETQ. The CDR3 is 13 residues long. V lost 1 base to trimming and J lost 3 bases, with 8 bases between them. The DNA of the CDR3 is TGCGCCAGCAGCTTGTCCTGGGACTACGAGCAGTACTTC. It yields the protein CASSLSWDYEQYF.

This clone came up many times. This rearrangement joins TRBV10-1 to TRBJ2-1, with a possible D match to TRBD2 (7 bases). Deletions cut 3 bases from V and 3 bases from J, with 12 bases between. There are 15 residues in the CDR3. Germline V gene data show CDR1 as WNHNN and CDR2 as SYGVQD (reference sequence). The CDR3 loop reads CASSDRGAGYNEQFF. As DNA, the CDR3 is TGCGCCAGCAGTGATCGGGGGGCGGGCTACAATGAGCAGTTCTTC.

The CDR3 DNA follows: TGCGCCAGCAGCTCAAGGGTCACAGATACGCAGTATTTT. Residues: CASSSRVTDTQYF. The chain couples TRBV5-1 to TRBJ2-3; D gene uncertain. Trimming pared 3 bases from V and 2 bases from J, leaving 7 bases between. The germline gives CDR1 SGHRS, CDR2 YFSETQ. This CDR3 has 13 residues.

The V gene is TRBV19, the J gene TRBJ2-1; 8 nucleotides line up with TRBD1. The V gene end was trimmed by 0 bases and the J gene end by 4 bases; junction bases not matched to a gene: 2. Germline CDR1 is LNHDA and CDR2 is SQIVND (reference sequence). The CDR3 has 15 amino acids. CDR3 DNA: TGTGCCAGTAGTATAGAGGGACAGGAGTACAATGAGCAGTTCTTC. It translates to CASSIEGQEYNEQFF.

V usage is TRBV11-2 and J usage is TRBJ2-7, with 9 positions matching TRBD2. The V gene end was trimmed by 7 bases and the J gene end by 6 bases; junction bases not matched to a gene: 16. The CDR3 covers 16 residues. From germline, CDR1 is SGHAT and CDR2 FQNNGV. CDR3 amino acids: CASKLSPSGKVGEQYF. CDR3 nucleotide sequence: TGTGCCAGCAAACTCTCGCCTAGCGGGAAGGTTGGCGAGCAGTACTTC.

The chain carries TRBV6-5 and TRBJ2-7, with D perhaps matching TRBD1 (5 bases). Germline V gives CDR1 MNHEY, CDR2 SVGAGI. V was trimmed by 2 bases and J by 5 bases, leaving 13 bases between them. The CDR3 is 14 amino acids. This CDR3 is CASSYARVRDEQYF. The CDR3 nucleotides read TGTGCCAGCAGTTACGCCAGGGTAAGGGACGAGCAGTACTTC.

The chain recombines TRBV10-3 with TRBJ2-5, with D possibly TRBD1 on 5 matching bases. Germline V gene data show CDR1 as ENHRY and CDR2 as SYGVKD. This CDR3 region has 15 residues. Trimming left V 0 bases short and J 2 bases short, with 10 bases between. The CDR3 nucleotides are TGTGCCATCAGTGAGTCCCTGACAGTGCAAGAGACCCAGTACTTC. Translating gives CAISESLTVQETQYF.

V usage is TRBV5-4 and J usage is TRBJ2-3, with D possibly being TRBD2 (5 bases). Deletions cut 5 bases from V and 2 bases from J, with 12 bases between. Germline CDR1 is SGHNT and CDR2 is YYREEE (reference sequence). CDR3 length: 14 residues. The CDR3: CASSRGSDTDTQYF. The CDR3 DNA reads TGTGCCAGCAGTCGAGGGTCGGACACAGATACGCAGTATTTT. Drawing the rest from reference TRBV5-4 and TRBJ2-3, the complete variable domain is ETGVTQSPTHLIKTRGQQVTLRCSSQSGHNTVSWYQQALGQGPQFIFQYYREEENGRGNFPPRFSGLQFPNYSSELNVNALELDDSALYLCASSRGSDTDTQYFGPGTRLTVL.

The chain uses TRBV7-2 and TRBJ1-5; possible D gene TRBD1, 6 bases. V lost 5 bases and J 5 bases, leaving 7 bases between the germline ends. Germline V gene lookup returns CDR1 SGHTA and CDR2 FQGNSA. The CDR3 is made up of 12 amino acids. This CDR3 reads CASSKGDQPQHF. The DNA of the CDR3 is TGTGCCAGCAGCAAGGGGGATCAGCCCCAGCATTTT.

CDR3 sequence reads: CAWSTGYQPQHF. The CDR3 DNA reads TGTGCCTGGTCGACAGGGTATCAGCCCCAGCATTTT. V usage is TRBV30 and J usage is TRBJ1-5; 7 bases map to TRBD1. V lost 5 bases to trimming and J lost 5 bases; unmatched junction nucleotides: 3. The length of the CDR3 is 12 residues. Germline-derived CDR1 and CDR2 are GTSNPN and SVGIG (reference sequence).

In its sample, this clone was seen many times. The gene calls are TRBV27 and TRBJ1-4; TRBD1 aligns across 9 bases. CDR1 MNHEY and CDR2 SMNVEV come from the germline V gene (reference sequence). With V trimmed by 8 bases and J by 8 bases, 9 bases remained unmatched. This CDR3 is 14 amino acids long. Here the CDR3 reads CASGPDRGVEKLFF. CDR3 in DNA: TGTGCCAGCGGCCCGGACAGGGGAGTCGAAAAACTGTTTTTT.

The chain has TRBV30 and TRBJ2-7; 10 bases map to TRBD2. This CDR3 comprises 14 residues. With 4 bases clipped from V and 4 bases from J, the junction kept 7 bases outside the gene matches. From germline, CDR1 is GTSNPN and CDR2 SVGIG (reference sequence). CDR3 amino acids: CAWNPTSGIYEQYF. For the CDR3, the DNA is TGTGCCTGGAACCCTACTAGCGGGATATACGAGCAGTACTTC.

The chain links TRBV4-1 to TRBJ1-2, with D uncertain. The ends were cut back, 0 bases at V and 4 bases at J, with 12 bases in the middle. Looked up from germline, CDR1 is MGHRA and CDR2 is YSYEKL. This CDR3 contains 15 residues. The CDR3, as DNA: TGCGCCAGCAGCCAAGAGCCGGAAGTTGGCTATGGCTACACCTTC. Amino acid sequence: CASSQEPEVGYGYTF.

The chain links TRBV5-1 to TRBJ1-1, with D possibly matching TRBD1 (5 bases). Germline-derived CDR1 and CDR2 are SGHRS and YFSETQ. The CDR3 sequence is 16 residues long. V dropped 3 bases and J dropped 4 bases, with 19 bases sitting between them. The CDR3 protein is CASSSESGAQGTEAFF. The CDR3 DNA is TGCGCCAGCAGCTCAGAATCCGGGGCGCAGGGCACTGAAGCTTTCTTT. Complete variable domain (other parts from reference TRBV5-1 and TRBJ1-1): KAGVTQTPRYLIKTRGQQVTLSCSPISGHRSVSWYQQTPGQGLQFLFEYFSETQRNKGNFPGRFSGRQFSNSRSEMNVSTLELGDSALYLCASSSESGAQGTEAFFGQGTRLTVV.

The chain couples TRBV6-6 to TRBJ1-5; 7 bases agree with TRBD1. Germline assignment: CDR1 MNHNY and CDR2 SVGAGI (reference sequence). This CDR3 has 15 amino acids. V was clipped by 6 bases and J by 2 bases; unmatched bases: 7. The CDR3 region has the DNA TGTGCCAGCAGCACGACAGGGCGGCGCAATCAGCCCCAGCATTTT. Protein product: CASSTTGRRNQPQHF.

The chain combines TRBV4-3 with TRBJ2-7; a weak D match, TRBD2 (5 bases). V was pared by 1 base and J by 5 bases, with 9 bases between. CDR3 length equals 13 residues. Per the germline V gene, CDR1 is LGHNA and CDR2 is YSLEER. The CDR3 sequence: CASSQGRGNEQYF. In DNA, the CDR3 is TGCGCCAGCAGCCAAGGCCGGGGAAACGAGCAGTACTTC.